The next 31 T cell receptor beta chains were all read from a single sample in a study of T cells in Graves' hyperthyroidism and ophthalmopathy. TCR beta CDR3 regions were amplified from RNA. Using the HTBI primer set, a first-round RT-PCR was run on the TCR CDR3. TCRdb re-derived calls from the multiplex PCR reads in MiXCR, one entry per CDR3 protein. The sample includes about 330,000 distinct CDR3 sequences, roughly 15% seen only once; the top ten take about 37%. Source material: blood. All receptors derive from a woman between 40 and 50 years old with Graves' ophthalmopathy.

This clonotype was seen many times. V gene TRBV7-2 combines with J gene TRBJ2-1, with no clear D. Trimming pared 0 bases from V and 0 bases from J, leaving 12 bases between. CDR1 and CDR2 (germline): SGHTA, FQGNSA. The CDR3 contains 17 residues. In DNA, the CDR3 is TGTGCCAGCAGCTTAGCACAAAGAGGTAGCTCCTACAATGAGCAGTTCTTC. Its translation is CASSLAQRGSSYNEQFF.

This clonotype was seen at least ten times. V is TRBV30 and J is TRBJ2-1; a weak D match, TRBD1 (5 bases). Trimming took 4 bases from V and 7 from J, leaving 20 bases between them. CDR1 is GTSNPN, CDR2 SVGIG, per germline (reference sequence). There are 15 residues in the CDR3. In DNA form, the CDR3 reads TGTGCCTGGATGACCAGGGCAGGATACGGGAATGAGCAGTTCTTC. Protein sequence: CAWMTRAGYGNEQFF.

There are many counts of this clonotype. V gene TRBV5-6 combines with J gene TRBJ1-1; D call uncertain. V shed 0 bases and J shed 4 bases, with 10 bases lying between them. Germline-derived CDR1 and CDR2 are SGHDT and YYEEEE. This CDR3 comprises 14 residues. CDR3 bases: TGTGCCAGCAGCTTGGAAGGGATGAGCACTGAAGCTTTCTTT. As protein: CASSLEGMSTEAFF.

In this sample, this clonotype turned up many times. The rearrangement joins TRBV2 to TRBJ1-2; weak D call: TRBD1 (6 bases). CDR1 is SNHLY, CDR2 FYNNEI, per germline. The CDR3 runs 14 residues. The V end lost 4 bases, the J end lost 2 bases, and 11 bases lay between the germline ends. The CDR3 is CASSAGGQNYGYTF. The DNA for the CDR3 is TGTGCCAGCAGTGCCGGGGGGCAGAACTATGGCTACACCTTC.

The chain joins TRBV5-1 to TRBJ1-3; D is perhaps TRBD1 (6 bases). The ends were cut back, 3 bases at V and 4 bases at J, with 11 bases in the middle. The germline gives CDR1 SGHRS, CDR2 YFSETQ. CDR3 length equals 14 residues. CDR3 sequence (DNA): TGCGCCAGCAGCTCCGGGACACAAGGAAACACCATATATTTT. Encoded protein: CASSSGTQGNTIYF.

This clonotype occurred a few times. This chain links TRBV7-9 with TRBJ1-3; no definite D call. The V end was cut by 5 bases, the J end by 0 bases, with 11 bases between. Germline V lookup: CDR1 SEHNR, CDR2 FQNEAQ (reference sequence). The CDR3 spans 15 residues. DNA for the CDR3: TGTGCCAGCAGCCTGCTTACTTTCTCTGGAAACACCATATATTTT. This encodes CASSLLTFSGNTIYF.

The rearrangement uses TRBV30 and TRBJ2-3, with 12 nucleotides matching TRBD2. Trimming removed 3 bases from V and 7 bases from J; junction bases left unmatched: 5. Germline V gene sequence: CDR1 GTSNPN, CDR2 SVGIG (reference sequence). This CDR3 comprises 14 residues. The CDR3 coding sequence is TGTGCCTGGAGGCTAGCGGGAGGGCCAAATACGCAGTATTTT. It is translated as CAWRLAGGPNTQYF.

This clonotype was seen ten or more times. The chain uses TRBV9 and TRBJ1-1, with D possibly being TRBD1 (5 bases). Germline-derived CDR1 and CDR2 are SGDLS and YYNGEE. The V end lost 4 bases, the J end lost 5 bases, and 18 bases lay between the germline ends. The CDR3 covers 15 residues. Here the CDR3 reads CASSPQAGPGTEAFF. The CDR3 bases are TGTGCCAGCAGCCCCCAGGCGGGGCCGGGGACTGAAGCTTTCTTT.

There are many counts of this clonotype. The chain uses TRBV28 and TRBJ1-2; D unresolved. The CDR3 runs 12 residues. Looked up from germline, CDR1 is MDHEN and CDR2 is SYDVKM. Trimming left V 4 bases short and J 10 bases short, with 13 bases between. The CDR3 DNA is TGTGCCAGCAGTTATTCACGGTCGACCTACACCTTC. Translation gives CASSYSRSTYTF.

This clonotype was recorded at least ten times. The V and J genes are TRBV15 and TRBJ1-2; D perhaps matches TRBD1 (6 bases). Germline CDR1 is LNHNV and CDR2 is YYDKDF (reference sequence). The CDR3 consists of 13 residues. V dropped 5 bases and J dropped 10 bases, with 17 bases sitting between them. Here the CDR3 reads CATSPGFTGPYTF. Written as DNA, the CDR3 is TGTGCCACCAGCCCGGGGTTCACAGGGCCCTACACCTTC.

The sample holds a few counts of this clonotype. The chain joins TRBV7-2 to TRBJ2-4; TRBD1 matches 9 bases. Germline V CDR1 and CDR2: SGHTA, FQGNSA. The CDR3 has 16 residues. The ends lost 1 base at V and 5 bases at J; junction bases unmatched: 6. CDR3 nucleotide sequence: TGTGCCAGCAGCTTAGGCGGGACAGGGATTCAAAACATTCAGTACTTC. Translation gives CASSLGGTGIQNIQYF.

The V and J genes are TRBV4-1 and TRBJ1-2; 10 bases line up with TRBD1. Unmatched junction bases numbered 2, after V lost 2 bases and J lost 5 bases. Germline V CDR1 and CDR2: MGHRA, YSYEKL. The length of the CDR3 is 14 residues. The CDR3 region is CASSQPGQGYGYTF. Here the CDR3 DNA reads TGCGCCAGCAGCCAACCGGGACAGGGGTATGGCTACACCTTC.

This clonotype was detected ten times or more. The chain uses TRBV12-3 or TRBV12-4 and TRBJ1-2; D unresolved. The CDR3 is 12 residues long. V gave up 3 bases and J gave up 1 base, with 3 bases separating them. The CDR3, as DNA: TGTGCCAGCAGTTTCAATAACTATGGCTACACCTTC. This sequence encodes CASSFNNYGYTF.

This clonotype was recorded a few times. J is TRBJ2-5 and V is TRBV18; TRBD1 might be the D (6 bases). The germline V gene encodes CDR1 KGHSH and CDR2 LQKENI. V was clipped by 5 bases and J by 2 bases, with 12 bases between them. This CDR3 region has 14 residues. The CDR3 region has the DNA TGTGCCAGCTCAACCCGGACAGCACAAGAGACCCAGTACTTC. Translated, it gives CASSTRTAQETQYF.

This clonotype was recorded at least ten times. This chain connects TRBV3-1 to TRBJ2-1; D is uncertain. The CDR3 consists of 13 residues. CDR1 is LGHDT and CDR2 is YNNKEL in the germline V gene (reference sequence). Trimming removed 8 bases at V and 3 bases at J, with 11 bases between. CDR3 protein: CASVGQGYNEQFF. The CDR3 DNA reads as TGTGCCAGCGTCGGTCAAGGCTACAATGAGCAGTTCTTC.

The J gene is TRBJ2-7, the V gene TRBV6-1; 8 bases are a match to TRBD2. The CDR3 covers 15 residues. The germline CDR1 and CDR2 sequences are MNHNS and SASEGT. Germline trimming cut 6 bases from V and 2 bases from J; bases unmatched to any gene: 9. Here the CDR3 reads CASSAFRGGAYEQYF. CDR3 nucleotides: TGTGCCAGCAGCGCGTTCCGGGGGGGCGCCTACGAGCAGTACTTC.

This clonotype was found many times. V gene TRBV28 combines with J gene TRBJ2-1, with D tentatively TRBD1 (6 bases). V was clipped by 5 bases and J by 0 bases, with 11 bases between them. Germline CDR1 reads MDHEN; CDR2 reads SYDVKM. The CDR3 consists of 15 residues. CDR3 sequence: CASSGQWSSYNEQFF. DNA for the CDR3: TGTGCCAGCAGTGGACAGTGGAGCTCCTACAATGAGCAGTTCTTC.

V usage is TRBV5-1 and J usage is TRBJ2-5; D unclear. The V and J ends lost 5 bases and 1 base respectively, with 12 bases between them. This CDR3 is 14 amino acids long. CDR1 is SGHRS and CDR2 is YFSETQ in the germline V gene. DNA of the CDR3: TGCGCCAGCAGTACTACCCCAGTCCAAGAGACCCAGTACTTC. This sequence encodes CASSTTPVQETQYF. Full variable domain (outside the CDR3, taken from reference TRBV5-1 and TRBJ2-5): KAGVTQTPRYLIKTRGQQVTLSCSPISGHRSVSWYQQTPGQGLQFLFEYFSETQRNKGNFPGRFSGRQFSNSRSEMNVSTLELGDSALYLCASSTTPVQETQYFGPGTRLLVL.

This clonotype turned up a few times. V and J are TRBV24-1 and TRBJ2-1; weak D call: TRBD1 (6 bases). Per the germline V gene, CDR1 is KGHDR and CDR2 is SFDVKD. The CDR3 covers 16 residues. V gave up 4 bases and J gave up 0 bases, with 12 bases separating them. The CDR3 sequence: CATSDSTGSSYNEQFF. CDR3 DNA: TGTGCCACCAGTGACTCGACAGGAAGCTCCTACAATGAGCAGTTCTTC.

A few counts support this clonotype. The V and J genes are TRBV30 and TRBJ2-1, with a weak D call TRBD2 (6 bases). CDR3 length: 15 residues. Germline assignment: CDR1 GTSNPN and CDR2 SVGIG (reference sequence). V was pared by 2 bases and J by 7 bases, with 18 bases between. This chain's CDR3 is CAWSFTGDVLNEQFF. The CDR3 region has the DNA TGTGCCTGGAGTTTTACGGGAGACGTTTTGAATGAGCAGTTCTTC.

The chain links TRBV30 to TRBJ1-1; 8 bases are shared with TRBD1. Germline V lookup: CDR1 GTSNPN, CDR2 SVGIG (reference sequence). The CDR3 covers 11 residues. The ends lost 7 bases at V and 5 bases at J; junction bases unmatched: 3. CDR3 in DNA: TGTGCCTTAAACAGGGGGACTGAAGCTTTCTTT. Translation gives CALNRGTEAFF.

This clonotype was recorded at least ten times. CDR3 protein: CASKASENNEQFF. The CDR3 DNA is TGTGCCAGCAAAGCTAGCGAAAACAATGAGCAGTTCTTC. The J gene is TRBJ2-1, the V gene TRBV12-3 or TRBV12-4, with a possible D match to TRBD2 (6 bases). Trimming stripped 7 bases from V and 5 bases from J, with 12 bases between. The CDR3 sequence is 13 residues long.

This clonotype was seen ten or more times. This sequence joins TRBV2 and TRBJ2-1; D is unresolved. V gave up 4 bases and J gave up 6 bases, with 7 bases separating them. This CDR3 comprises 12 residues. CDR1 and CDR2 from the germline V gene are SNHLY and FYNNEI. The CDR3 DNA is TGTGCCAGCAGTGGTGAGACCAATGAGCAGTTCTTC. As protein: CASSGETNEQFF.

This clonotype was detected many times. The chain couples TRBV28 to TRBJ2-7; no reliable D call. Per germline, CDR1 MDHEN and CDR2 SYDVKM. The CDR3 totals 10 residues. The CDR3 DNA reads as TGTTTCCGCCACACTGGCGAGCAGTACTTC. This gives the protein CFRHTGEQYF.

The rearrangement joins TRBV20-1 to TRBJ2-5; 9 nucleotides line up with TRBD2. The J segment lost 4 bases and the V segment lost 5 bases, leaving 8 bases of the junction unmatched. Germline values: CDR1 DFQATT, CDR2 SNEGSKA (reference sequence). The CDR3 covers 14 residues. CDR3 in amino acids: CSADLGLARETQYF. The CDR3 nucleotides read TGCAGTGCTGATCTAGGACTAGCGAGAGAGACCCAGTACTTC.

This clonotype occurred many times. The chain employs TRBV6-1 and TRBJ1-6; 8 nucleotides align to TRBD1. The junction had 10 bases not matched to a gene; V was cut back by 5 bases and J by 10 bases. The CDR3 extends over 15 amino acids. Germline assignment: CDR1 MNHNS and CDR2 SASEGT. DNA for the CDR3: TGTGCCAGCAGTTATCACAGGGGGAATGAGTCACCCCTCCACTTT. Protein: CASSYHRGNESPLHF.

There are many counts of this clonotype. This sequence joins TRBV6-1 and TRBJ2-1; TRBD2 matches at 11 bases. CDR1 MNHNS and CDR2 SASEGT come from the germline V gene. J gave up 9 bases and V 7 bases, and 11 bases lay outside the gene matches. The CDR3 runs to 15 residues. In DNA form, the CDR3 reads TGTGCCAGCAACTTACTAGCGGGAGATTTCAGTGAGCAGTTCTTC. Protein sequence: CASNLLAGDFSEQFF.

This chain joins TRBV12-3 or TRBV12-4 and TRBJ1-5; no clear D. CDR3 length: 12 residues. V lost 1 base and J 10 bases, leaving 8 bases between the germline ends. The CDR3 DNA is TGTGCCAGCAGTTTAGGAGCATCCCCCCAGCATTTT. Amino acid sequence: CASSLGASPQHF.

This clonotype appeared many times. CDR3 nucleotides: TGTGCCAGCAGTTTGGTCCGGCGACCCAATGAGCAGTTCTTC. It specifies CASSLVRRPNEQFF. The chain has TRBV12-3 or TRBV12-4 and TRBJ2-1; no clear D gene. V shed 3 bases and J shed 6 bases, with 12 bases lying between them. The CDR3 loop spans 14 amino acids.

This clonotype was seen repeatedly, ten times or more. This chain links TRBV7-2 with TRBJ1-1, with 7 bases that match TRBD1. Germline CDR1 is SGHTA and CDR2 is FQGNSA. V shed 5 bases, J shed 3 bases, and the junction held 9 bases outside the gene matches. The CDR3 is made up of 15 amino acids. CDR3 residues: CASSPGGRRYTEAFF. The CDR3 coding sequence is TGTGCCAGCAGCCCAGGGGGGAGGCGGTACACTGAAGCTTTCTTT.

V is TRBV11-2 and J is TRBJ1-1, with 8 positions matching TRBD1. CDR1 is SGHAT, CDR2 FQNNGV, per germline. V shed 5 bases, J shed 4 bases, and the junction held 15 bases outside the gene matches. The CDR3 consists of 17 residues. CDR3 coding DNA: TGTGCCAGCAGCATCGACTCCGGGACAGGTGGGATCACTGAAGCTTTCTTT. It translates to CASSIDSGTGGITEAFF.